This TCR beta chain appears in the sequencing data of a study of blood T cells in healthy people across ages. The sample providers were healthy Caucasian people from Russia, aged roughly 6 to 90. There are 16 residues in the CDR3. Deletions cut 4 bases from V and 4 bases from J, with 18 bases between. The germline gives CDR1 SGHTA, CDR2 FQGTGA. Primers used in a second PCR of roughly 6 to 12 cycles were a sample-barcoded 5' primer and a J-beta primer mix. Every cDNA molecule carried a tag from a template-switch adaptor bearing 12 random nucleotides. Using its own MiXCR run on the 5' RACE reads, TCRdb lists one record per CDR3 protein. This sample has about 780,000 distinct CDR3 sequences, with 46% found just once.

Sequencing input: blood. The chain couples TRBV7-3 to TRBJ2-3; possible D gene TRBD2, 7 bases. This TCR came from a man older than 75 in good health. The CDR3 loop reads CASSSLGAGVADTQYF. The CDR3 DNA reads as TGTGCCAGCAGCTCCCTGGGGGCGGGAGTGGCAGATACGCAGTATTTT.